Detailed here is one T cell receptor (beta chain). The specificity of this receptor is unknown. Nothing much larger sits one base from this clone, and base qualities are not available. These data are taken from a study of cytomegalovirus exposure and HLA in healthy donors (dated by TCRdb to the late 2010s). With respect to the entire study: According to an earlier analysis of a few hundred of the donors, about 179 million T cells yielded over 100 million unique TCR beta sequences and less than 300 Gb of sequence data. Roughly 300 gigabases of sequencing data and tens of millions of unique TCR sequences were included in an early release covering about 600 HLA-typed donors. Among the 398 genotyped donors, approximately 81% belonged to the genetic ancestry cluster associated with self-reported Caucasian donors. The study was designed to test whether signatures of past pathogen exposure could be identified by cataloging public T cell receptors. The T cell repertoires of several hundred subjects were profiled by immunosequencing and related to cytomegalovirus serostatus. In addition to the first cohort of 500 to 850 subjects, a separate validation cohort of 120 different subjects was used. To predict cytomegalovirus infection status, the study brought together high-throughput TCR immunosequencing, statistical association of individual TCRs with disease status, and machine learning. A later analysis re-examined previously published TCR beta repertoires from roughly 720 donors and added high-resolution HLA genotyping to investigate patterns of TCR occurrence. In the later analysis, no new phenotypic data were used to find candidate immune exposures; instead, reliance was placed on TCR beta sequences and their occurrence across donors. An earlier analysis of several hundred of the donors applied high-throughput TCR beta sequencing to assess whether each TCR beta V gene segment acted as functional or pseudogenic. Alongside the repertoire data, information on donor age, sex, ethnicity and CMV serostatus was compiled. In a later genetic analysis, genome-wide SNP genotypes for about 65% of the roughly 670 donors were used, and that subset was treated as a discovery cohort. Every discovery cohort repertoire had been produced on one sequencing platform. Class I and class II HLA loci were covered by the typing at four-digit resolution. The number of donors typed differed by locus, with roughly 620-640 for A, B, C, DRB1 and DQB1, over 500 for DQA1, about 610 for DPA1, and approximately 470 for DPB1. Five DR-DQ haplotypes were treated as single units for association and clustering because of strong linkage in the cohort. Across approximately 400 genotyped donors of the cohort, an average of about 240,000 unique TCR beta nucleotide sequences per donor were sequenced, and around 19% of those sequences were non-productive.

Overall study outcomes, separate from this receptor: A later genetic analysis associated a missense DCLRE1C variant with V-gene and J-gene trimming of TCR beta chains, and an independent cohort replicated the association. Roughly uniform sequencing depth across donors was assumed in presence/absence analyses, although this assumption may not hold. In both the original and validation cohorts, the classifier was reported to diagnose cytomegalovirus status with high specificity and sensitivity. A total of 164 TCR beta chains were listed by the study as associated with cytomegalovirus. A further reported finding was that TCR beta sequences accurately predicted the HLA-A and HLA-B alleles for most subjects in the first cohort. While some public TCRs were present in many individuals, most TCR sequences turned up only very rarely across donors. A cluster of highly shared sequence variants was judged likely to represent a technical artifact of the sequencing pipeline. A later analysis reported that several top co-occurrence clusters appeared linked to parvovirus B19, influenza, CMV and Epstein-Barr virus. An earlier analysis of around 600 of the donors showed that most TCR beta V segments appeared in productive rearrangements either about 87% or about 30% of the time, which broadly matched IMGT annotations. Assigning TCR associations to individual alleles was difficult when HLA alleles, especially DR and DQ, strongly co-occurred. Some IMGT-functional V segments, including TRBV6-2 and TRBV6-3, could not be told apart with the 87-base-pair reads, so those segments were excluded. Linkage disequilibrium might explain the correlated functional status among segregating V segments, but an unknown experimental factor could not be ruled out. A later analysis found that HLA-associated TCR beta chains were more clonally expanded and had lower generation probabilities than equally common non-associated chains. Only TCR beta chains were sequenced in this cohort, and the absence of alpha or paired-chain data limited detectable features. Because HLA typing was unavailable for some donors at each locus, only the typed subset was used in association tests. In a later genetic analysis, fewer N-insertions in productive TCRs were reported among donors in an Asian-associated ancestry cluster than the roughly 700-donor mean. Immune exposure information for the cohort was limited to CMV serostatus. Specific HLA alleles were associated with around 18,000 TCR beta sequences at a false discovery rate of 0.05 in a later analysis. Three of the identified cytomegalovirus-associated TCR beta chains were confirmed in vitro to be specific for cytomegalovirus antigens. In a later analysis, TCR association rates were found to vary across HLA loci, with the most associated TCRs seen for DRB1 alleles and the fewest for HLA-C alleles. The authors suggested that the approach could potentially be generalized to other disease states and immunological phenotypes. Most CMV-associated TCR beta chains appeared to be HLA-restricted in a later analysis, and the HLA associations seemed to be driven largely by CMV exposure. Because counts were too low, seventeen rarely observed V segments, including chromosome 9 orphons, were left out of the earlier analysis of 587 of the donors.

The cohort comprised 550 to 700 healthy bone marrow donors. All cohort members were sampled while nominally healthy, although unrecorded immune exposures were likely present. The donor tested CMV seropositive, placing the donor among the 290 or so seropositive members of the cohort. Every donor gave a peripheral blood sample, and the peripheral blood mononuclear cells from that sample were used for TCR beta sequencing. The Qiagen DNeasy Blood Extraction Kit was used to extract genomic DNA from the blood cell samples. CDR1 MNHEY and CDR2 SMNVEV are derived from the germline V gene (reference sequence). Compared with germline, V lacks 3 bases and J lacks 1 base; bases without a gene match: 9. From the cysteine through the phenylalanine, the CDR3 covers 16 amino acids. Just the 48-base CDR3 DNA is kept, in frame starting at base 1. Library creation used the immunoSEQ multiplex PCR assay. For the multiplex PCR, a mixture combining 60 forward primers for TCR Vbeta segments and 13 reverse primers for TCR Jbeta segments was used. The CDR3 region of rearranged TCR beta genes was amplified from genomic DNA with a multiplex PCR assay. Amplified TCR beta libraries were sequenced as 87-base-pair reads on the Illumina HiSeq System. The study's own analysis went as follows. In a later analysis, some 80 million unique TCR beta chains were counted across the 650 to 750 repertoires, and about 10 million of these chains were shared by at least two donors. To remove PCR and sequencing errors, raw reads were error-corrected and collapsed into unique sequences using a nearest-neighbor algorithm that merged closely related sequences. To assign V, D and J gene segments, CDR3 sequences were aligned to IMGT reference sequences. Each retained sequence needed at least a six-nucleotide match to both a V gene segment and a J gene segment. Rearrangements were classified as productive when the CDR3 lacked stop codons and remained in frame with V and J, and all other rearrangements were classified as non-productive. Following IMGT convention, CDR3 was defined as the stretch from the second conserved V-encoded cysteine up to the conserved J-encoded phenylalanine. In an earlier analysis of roughly 580 of the donors, sequences lacking an unambiguous match to a single V gene segment were excluded. In an earlier analysis of around 600 of the donors, V segments were called functional above 56.7% productive rearrangements and were called segregating when the between-donor standard deviation exceeded 5%. A statistical classification framework was built to diagnose cytomegalovirus status from the catalog of TCR beta chain sequences. In a later analysis, TCR nucleotide sequences were compared against IMGT/GENE-DB human TR gene sequences so that V and J genes could be assigned. The TCRdist pipeline was used in a later analysis to assign CDR3 sequences and most-parsimonious VDJ recombination scenarios. In a later analysis, every TCR beta chain was defined by the combination of its CDR3 amino acid sequence and its V-gene family, and reads without a unique V-gene family were dropped. A later analysis removed roughly 590 highly shared, low-generation-probability nucleotide sequences to deal with suspected cross-contamination and a sequencing artifact. A later analysis calculated a clonal expansion index for each public chain from normalized within-repertoire ranks of inferred template counts. Generation probabilities in a later analysis came from a VDJ recombination model fitted to out-of-frame rearrangements, and those results were checked against IGoR. A later analysis scored TCR-TCR, TCR-HLA and TCR-CMV co-occurrence with hypergeometric tests, applying a repertoire-size bias correction to TCR pairs. False discovery rates were estimated in a later analysis by permuting HLA or CMV assignments 20 times. A later analysis grouped co-occurring TCRs with DBSCAN, adding TCRdist sequence similarity when clustering within HLA-allele-positive subsets. Repertoires with fewer than 30,000 or more than 120,000 public chains were left out of co-occurrence clustering, as were roughly five repertoires with anomalous nucleotide sharing. TCRdb retrieved this table from immuneACCESS and kept in-frame rearrangements only. Not all clones are present; in checked studies, unresolved V genes account for under half, and no reason is known for the remainder. The DNA gave D and trimming, while V, J and clone size come from that table. The sample data list 150,000 or so clones, and about 84% of these were observed just once. The ten largest clones represent approximately 1.2% of the sample.

The sequenced sample was PBMCs. This clonotype originated in a man aged 50-59 years in good health and CMV-seropositive. In this chain, TRBV27 is recombined with TRBJ2-7; 7 junctional bases match TRBD2. The nucleotides are TGTGCCAGCAGTTTCGGGAGAGCGGGGCCGTCCTACGAGCAGTACTTC. Its product reads: CASSFGRAGPSYEQYF.